This entry lists 21 T cell receptor beta chains sequenced from one sample in a study of OX40 agonist ivuxolimab in advanced cancers. Assay: immunoSEQ multiplex PCR; the TCRdb copy retains only in-frame clones and omits some. Among over 70,000 clones listed, about 93% were seen once. The sequences come from CD4+ or CD8+ T cells sorted from blood, collected in a trial of the OX40 agonist ivuxolimab. The receptor set was obtained from an adult with an advanced solid tumor such as melanoma, head and neck, liver or kidney cancer.

A remark on this clone: The sample holds other DNA sequences that translate to the same CDR3. The chain couples TRBV6-1 to TRBJ1-2, with D hard to call. Trimming removed 3 bases from V and 5 bases from J, with 1 base in between. The CDR3 is made up of 10 amino acids. Germline V gives CDR1 MNHNS, CDR2 SASEGT. CDR3: CASSEYGYTF. The DNA of the CDR3 is TGTGCCAGCAGTGAGTATGGCTACACCTTC.

The chain is built from TRBV9 and TRBJ2-1; 8 positions agree with TRBD2. Germline CDR1 SGDLS, CDR2 YYNGEE. The CDR3 totals 17 residues. Trimming took 2 bases from V and 0 from J; bases not matched to a gene: 7. CDR3 region: CASSVPPSGSSYNEQFF. In DNA, the CDR3 is TGTGCCAGCAGCGTCCCTCCGAGCGGGAGCTCCTACAATGAGCAGTTCTTC.

V usage is TRBV5-4 and J usage is TRBJ1-2; D is unresolved. CDR1 SGHNT and CDR2 YYREEE come from the germline V gene (reference sequence). Trimming left V 0 bases short and J 4 bases short, with 19 bases between. This CDR3 spans 17 amino acids. The CDR3 coding sequence is TGTGCCAGCAGCTTGGTTTGGGGAGTGGTCCCTAGCTATGGCTACACCTTC. It is translated as CASSLVWGVVPSYGYTF.

This chain uses TRBV27 with TRBJ2-1; 7 bases fit TRBD2. V was pared by 8 bases and J by 6 bases, with 10 bases of the junction left unmatched. The germline gives CDR1 MNHEY, CDR2 SMNVEV (reference sequence). This CDR3 comprises 14 residues. For the CDR3, the DNA is TGTGCCAGCCGCGAGCCACCTAGCGGCAATGAGCAGTTCTTC. It codes for CASREPPSGNEQFF.

This clone has only a few counts. The chain uses TRBV19 and TRBJ1-1, with D tentatively TRBD1 (6 bases). Trimming removed 6 bases at V and 5 bases at J, with 19 bases between. The CDR3 totals 15 residues. Germline values: CDR1 LNHDA, CDR2 SQIVND (reference sequence). CDR3 bases: TGTGCCAGTAGCCACGGGCTGGGAGGGGGGACTGAAGCTTTCTTT. Protein: CASSHGLGGGTEAFF.

This chain connects TRBV28 to TRBJ2-7; TRBD2 matches 9 bases. This CDR3 is built from 17 residues. Germline CDR1 MDHEN, CDR2 SYDVKM. With 2 bases clipped from V and 2 bases from J, the junction kept 10 bases outside the gene matches. DNA of the CDR3: TGTGCCAGCAGTTTACCTCAGGCTAGCGGGGACCCCTACGAGCAGTACTTC. Protein product: CASSLPQASGDPYEQYF. The full variable domain, completed using reference TRBV28 and TRBJ2-7, is DVKVTQSSRYLVKRTGEKVFLECVQDMDHENMFWYRQDPGLGLRLIYFSYDVKMKEKGDIPEGYSVSREKKERFSLILESASTNQTSMYLCASSLPQASGDPYEQYFGPGTRLTVT.

This sequence joins TRBV27 and TRBJ2-3; a weak D match, TRBD2 (6 bases). This CDR3 has 15 amino acids. Per the germline V gene, CDR1 is MNHEY and CDR2 is SMNVEV (reference sequence). The germline V and J ends were trimmed by 6 bases and 0 bases, with 13 bases remaining between them. CDR3: CASRGTRASTDTQYF. The CDR3 DNA reads as TGTGCCAGCAGGGGGACTCGTGCTAGCACAGATACGCAGTATTTT.

V usage is TRBV7-9 and J usage is TRBJ2-7, with 7 nucleotides matching TRBD1. The length of the CDR3 is 16 residues. CDR1 and CDR2 from the germline V gene are SEHNR and FQNEAQ (reference sequence). V lost 5 bases and J lost 4; bases outside the gene matches: 14. CDR3 sequence: CASSDPSTGDLYEQYF. The CDR3 region has the DNA TGTGCCAGCAGCGACCCTTCAACAGGGGATCTGTACGAGCAGTACTTC.

The CDR3 DNA sequence: TGTGCCAGCAGCCACAGGGGCTTGGAGGGGTATGGCTACACCTTC. It encodes CASSHRGLEGYGYTF. The V call is TRBV7-9, the J call TRBJ1-2; TRBD1 matches 7 bases. CDR3 size: 15 residues. The J segment lost 5 bases and the V segment lost 5 bases, leaving 11 bases of the junction unmatched. The V gene's germline CDR1 is SEHNR and CDR2 FQNEAQ (reference sequence).

The V and J genes are TRBV5-4 and TRBJ1-1; TRBD1 matches 8 bases. This CDR3 comprises 15 residues. V was pared by 4 bases and J by 11 bases, with 16 bases of the junction left unmatched. CDR1 and CDR2 (germline): SGHNT, YYREEE (reference sequence). DNA of the CDR3: TGTGCCAGCAGCCTCTCAGGACAGGGCGAGTATGGGGCTTTCTTT. Translated, it gives CASSLSGQGEYGAFF.

The rearrangement links TRBV27 to TRBJ2-7; 8 bases align to TRBD1. Germline CDR1 and CDR2: MNHEY and SMNVEV (reference sequence). The length of the CDR3 is 14 residues. J was trimmed by 3 bases and V by 2 bases; bases with no gene match: 3. The CDR3 loop is CASSLGQGYYEQYF. CDR3 DNA sequence: TGTGCCAGCAGTTTAGGACAGGGCTACTACGAGCAGTACTTC.

The V gene is TRBV5-1, the J gene TRBJ2-7, with 7 bases lining up with TRBD1. The V segment lost 7 bases and the J segment 7 bases; nucleotides outside the gene matches: 11. This CDR3 is built from 13 residues. The V gene's germline CDR1 is SGHRS and CDR2 YFSETQ. The CDR3 DNA reads as TGCGCCAGCCACCGGGACAGTGTTCGGGAGCAGTACTTC. It is translated as CASHRDSVREQYF.

The rearrangement uses TRBV7-6 and TRBJ2-7; 9 bases are shared with TRBD2. Germline V lookup: CDR1 SGHVS, CDR2 FNYEAQ. V lost 5 bases, J lost 0 bases, and 5 bases stayed unmatched. There are 15 residues in the CDR3. The CDR3 reads CASSASGRTSYEQYF. The CDR3 nucleotides are TGTGCCAGCAGCGCAAGCGGGAGGACCTCCTACGAGCAGTACTTC.

V and J are TRBV19 and TRBJ2-7; 10 bases line up with TRBD2. There are 13 residues in the CDR3. The germline CDR1 and CDR2 sequences are LNHDA and SQIVND (reference sequence). Trimming at V came to 5 bases and at J to 4 bases, leaving 2 bases not matched to a gene. The CDR3 sequence: CASSDSGRYEQYF. The CDR3 region has the DNA TGTGCCAGTAGTGATAGCGGGAGGTACGAGCAGTACTTC.

CDR3: CASSHGGATLWANVLTF. The CDR3 DNA sequence: TGCGCCAGCAGCCACGGGGGCGCAACCCTCTGGGCCAACGTCCTGACTTTC. The V gene is TRBV4-3, the J gene TRBJ2-6; D possibly uses TRBD1 or TRBD2 (6 bases each). CDR3 length: 17 amino acids. V was pared by 3 bases and J by 5 bases, with 17 bases between. Germline lookup yields CDR1 LGHNA and CDR2 YSLEER.

The chain uses TRBV7-2 and TRBJ2-7, with 12 nucleotides matching TRBD2. V shed 2 bases, J shed 2 bases, and the junction held 7 bases outside the gene matches. CDR1 SGHTA and CDR2 FQGNSA come from the germline V gene. The length of the CDR3 is 17 residues. CDR3 amino acids: CASSLSHGTSGPYEQYF. DNA for the CDR3: TGTGCCAGCAGCTTAAGCCACGGGACTAGCGGGCCCTACGAGCAGTACTTC.

The chain links TRBV6-6 to TRBJ2-1; no reliable D call. The CDR3 is made up of 16 amino acids. Looked up from germline, CDR1 is MNHNY and CDR2 is SVGAGI (reference sequence). Between the trimmed V and J ends, which lost 2 bases and 0 bases, there was a span of 11 bases. The chain's CDR3 is CASSYRPDSSYNEQFF. The CDR3 DNA follows: TGTGCCAGCAGTTACCGGCCAGATAGCTCCTACAATGAGCAGTTCTTC.

This clone was counted a single time. The rearrangement uses TRBV6-6 and TRBJ2-7; no clear D gene. V was pared by 2 bases and J by 2 bases, with 7 bases between. This CDR3 region has 13 residues. Germline lookup yields CDR1 MNHNY and CDR2 SVGAGI (reference sequence). The CDR3 DNA reads TGTGCCAGCAGTTACGACACTGCCTACGAGCAGTACTTC. Its translation is CASSYDTAYEQYF.

The chain couples TRBV11-2 to TRBJ1-1; 9 bases are a match to TRBD1. V trimming: 5 bases; J trimming: 6 bases; junction bases outside the gene matches: 16. The CDR3 runs 17 residues. Germline V CDR1 and CDR2: SGHAT, FQNNGV. The CDR3 loop reads CASSPHTLGTGIPEAFF. In DNA, the CDR3 is TGTGCCAGCAGCCCTCATACACTAGGGACAGGGATCCCTGAAGCTTTCTTT.

The V gene is TRBV21-1, the J gene TRBJ1-3. TRBV21-1 has pseudogene status. CDR3 size: 16 residues. The CDR3 here is CASSFEGGLGRNTIYF. Written as DNA, the CDR3 is TGTGCCAGCAGCTTCGAGGGAGGGCTAGGAAGAAACACCATATATTTT.

This rearrangement joins TRBV19 to TRBJ1-2, with 10 bases identical to TRBD1. The CDR3 is 15 amino acids. V trimming: 1 base; J trimming: 2 bases; junction bases outside the gene matches: 1. The V gene's germline CDR1 is LNHDA and CDR2 SQIVND (reference sequence). In DNA form, the CDR3 reads TGTGCCAGTAGTATAGGGGGACAGGGGAACTATGGCTACACCTTC. Translating it yields CASSIGGQGNYGYTF.